These 32 T cell receptor beta chains were sequenced from one sample in a study of blood T cell repertoires in COVID-19. Sequencing was performed with immunoSEQ multiplex PCR; in TCRdb, only in-frame clones are kept and a portion is missing. Of approximately 150,000 clones in the sample, approximately 79% were seen once. The sample consisted of PBMCs or T cells enriched from blood (not recorded which). These receptor sequences come from a woman aged 65 to 85 in a cohort exposed to, infected with or recovered from COVID-19 (not recorded which).

The chain joins TRBV7-8 to TRBJ1-5; D remains unclear. Germline loops: CDR1 SGHVS, CDR2 FQNEAQ. Trimming took 1 base from V and 4 from J, leaving 5 bases between them. The CDR3 covers 13 residues. This chain's CDR3 is CASSLVQNQPQHF. The CDR3 DNA reads as TGTGCCAGCAGCTTAGTACAAAATCAGCCCCAGCATTTT. Combining the CDR3 with reference TRBV7-8 and TRBJ1-5 gives the whole variable domain GAGVSQSPRYKVAKRGQDVALRCDPISGHVSLFWYQQALGQGPEFLTYFQNEAQLDKSGLPSDRFFAERPEGSVSTLKIQRTQQEDSAVYLCASSLVQNQPQHFGDGTRLSIL.

This chain connects TRBV7-9 to TRBJ2-7; the match to TRBD2 covers 7 bases. Per germline, CDR1 SEHNR and CDR2 FQNEAQ (reference sequence). CDR3 size: 14 residues. With 5 bases clipped from V and 7 bases from J, the junction kept 11 bases outside the gene matches. For the CDR3, the DNA is TGTGCCAGCAGCCGTCGGGGGGATGTTGAAGAGCAGTACTTC. Residues: CASSRRGDVEEQYF. Full variable domain (missing parts from reference TRBV7-9 and TRBJ2-7): DTGVSQNPRHKITKRGQNVTFRCDPISEHNRLYWYRQTLGQGPEFLTYFQNEAQLEKSRLLSDRFSAERPKGSFSTLEIQRTEQGDSAMYLCASSRRGDVEEQYFGPGTRLTVT.

The sample holds one count of this clone. V usage is TRBV6-2 or TRBV6-3 and J usage is TRBJ2-7, with TRBD2 identical over 10 bases. The J segment lost 2 bases and the V segment lost 6 bases, leaving 13 bases of the junction unmatched. The CDR3 runs 17 residues. Germline loops: CDR1 MNHEY, CDR2 SVGEGT. The CDR3 bases are TGTGCCAGCAGCCGACCTCCCCGGACTAGCGGTACCTACGAGCAGTACTTC. It codes for CASSRPPRTSGTYEQYF.

This chain links TRBV28 with TRBJ1-2, with D possibly TRBD1 on 6 matching bases. CDR3 size: 16 residues. Germline CDR1 MDHEN, CDR2 SYDVKM. The V end was cut by 6 bases, the J end by 0 bases, with 17 bases between. Written as DNA, the CDR3 is TGTGCCAGCAGCCAGGGACATCCTAAGTCTAACTATGGCTACACCTTC. The encoded protein is CASSQGHPKSNYGYTF.

This chain uses TRBV5-4 with TRBJ2-4, with D possibly matching TRBD2 (6 bases). Germline assignment: CDR1 SGHNT and CDR2 YYREEE (reference sequence). Trimming pared 5 bases from V and 4 bases from J, leaving 13 bases between. The CDR3 is 14 amino acids. The CDR3 coding sequence is TGTGCCAGCAGTCGTAAGGCGGGAAAAAACATTCAGTACTTC. Amino acid sequence: CASSRKAGKNIQYF.

This chain connects TRBV19 to TRBJ2-2, with TRBD2 matching 12 bases. The length of the CDR3 is 18 residues. Trimming took 3 bases from V and 4 from J; bases not matched to a gene: 9. Germline V gives CDR1 LNHDA, CDR2 SQIVND (reference sequence). The CDR3 loop is CASSISSGRAGGTGELFF. Written as DNA, the CDR3 is TGTGCCAGTAGTATTTCTAGCGGGAGGGCCGGGGGCACCGGGGAGCTGTTTTTT.

This chain uses TRBV28 with TRBJ1-1; D gene unclear. The CDR3 extends over 11 amino acids. Germline CDR1 and CDR2: MDHEN and SYDVKM. V dropped 7 bases and J dropped 1 base, with 4 bases sitting between them. This chain's CDR3 is CASTRNTEAFF. In nucleotides, the CDR3 is TGTGCCAGCACCCGGAACACTGAAGCTTTCTTT.

This clone came up once. V and J are TRBV28 and TRBJ1-5; D not certain. Germline values: CDR1 MDHEN, CDR2 SYDVKM. Trimming pared 6 bases from V and 7 bases from J, leaving 25 bases between. The CDR3 sequence is 17 residues long. CDR3 nucleotides: TGTGCCAGCAGAGAACCGGGGTCGCGCGGGATAGTACAGCCCCAGCATTTT. Its protein product is CASREPGSRGIVQPQHF.

V and J are TRBV6-2 or TRBV6-3 and TRBJ1-5, with D perhaps TRBD1 (6 bases). V lost 2 bases, J lost 2 bases, and 19 bases lay in between. The CDR3 spans 18 residues. From germline, CDR1 is MNHEY and CDR2 SVGEGT. CDR3 DNA: TGTGCCAGCAGTTACGACGACGGGGGGGGCTTAGGCAATCAGCCCCAGCATTTT. Translated, it gives CASSYDDGGGLGNQPQHF.

The V gene is TRBV15, the J gene TRBJ1-4; D is uncertain. Germline V gene data show CDR1 as LNHNV and CDR2 as YYDKDF (reference sequence). The CDR3 is made up of 15 amino acids. Deletions cut 1 base from V and 1 base from J, with 7 bases between. CDR3 protein: CATSRGGLTNEKLFF. The CDR3 region has the DNA TGTGCCACCAGCAGAGGAGGGTTAACTAATGAAAAACTGTTTTTT. The complete variable domain, with remaining parts taken from reference TRBV15 and TRBJ1-4, reads DAMVIQNPRYQVTQFGKPVTLSCSQTLNHNVMYWYQQKSSQAPKLLFHYYDKDFNNEADTPDNFQSRRPNTSFCFLDIRSPGLGDTAMYLCATSRGGLTNEKLFFGSGTQLSVL.

There are a few counts of this clone. The chain couples TRBV12-5 to TRBJ1-1; a weak D match, TRBD1 (5 bases). The germline V gene has CDR1 LGHNT and CDR2 FRNRAP. Deletions cut 7 bases from V and 11 bases from J, with 20 bases between. CDR3 length: 13 residues. The CDR3 coding sequence is TGTGCTAGTGTGGGGGGAGGGTTATCCCAGGCTTTCTTT. Protein: CASVGGGLSQAFF.

The chain has TRBV7-2 and TRBJ1-2; D ambiguous. Germline values: CDR1 SGHTA, CDR2 FQGNSA. This CDR3 contains 14 residues. V gave up 5 bases and J gave up 7 bases, with 17 bases separating them. The CDR3 region has the DNA TGTGCCAGCAGCAACAAGGCCAGTTGGGCTGGCTACACCTTC. Translation gives CASSNKASWAGYTF.

This clone was detected only a few times. The chain couples TRBV21-1 to TRBJ2-1; TRBD2, as called in the table, went unchecked against the DNA. TRBV21-1 is designated a pseudogene. The CDR3 covers 17 residues. The CDR3 sequence is CASSKKGSGSSYNEQFF. For the CDR3, the DNA is TGTGCCAGCAGCAAAAAGGGGAGCGGGAGCTCCTACAATGAGCAGTTCTTC.

The gene calls are TRBV7-9 and TRBJ1-6; no clear D. CDR1 is SEHNR, CDR2 FQNEAQ, per germline (reference sequence). Trimming removed 3 bases from V and 5 bases from J, with 2 bases in between. The CDR3 is made up of 12 amino acids. Here the CDR3 reads CASSFDNSPLHF. The CDR3 DNA follows: TGTGCCAGCAGCTTCGATAATTCACCCCTCCACTTT.

This clone has just one count. The rearrangement links TRBV5-4 to TRBJ1-2, with 7 nucleotides matching TRBD1. CDR1 and CDR2 (germline): SGHNT, YYREEE (reference sequence). With V trimmed by 4 bases and J by 8 bases, 5 bases remained unmatched. The CDR3 is made up of 12 amino acids. CDR3 region: CASSTYRGGYTF. The CDR3 DNA sequence: TGTGCCAGCAGCACCTACAGGGGCGGCTACACCTTC.

This chain uses TRBV12-5 with TRBJ2-7; tentative D call: TRBD1 (6 bases). V lost 1 base to trimming and J lost 8 bases, with 12 bases between them. CDR1 LGHNT and CDR2 FRNRAP come from the germline V gene. The length of the CDR3 is 13 residues. DNA for the CDR3: TGTGCTAGTGGTTTGGGCGCACAGGGACAGCAGTACTTC. Residues: CASGLGAQGQQYF.

V is TRBV28 and J is TRBJ2-7, with TRBD1 matching 7 bases. The CDR3 length is 13 residues. Germline V gene sequence: CDR1 MDHEN, CDR2 SYDVKM. With 7 bases clipped from V and 6 bases from J, the junction kept 9 bases outside the gene matches. CDR3 sequence: CASTPQGYGEQYF. The CDR3 DNA reads TGTGCCAGCACCCCACAGGGGTACGGCGAGCAGTACTTC.

V usage is TRBV9 and J usage is TRBJ2-1; D might be TRBD2 (5 bases). From germline, CDR1 is SGDLS and CDR2 YYNGEE. Trimming took off 0 bases at V and 3 bases at J, with 10 bases between the two ends. This CDR3 is built from 15 residues. CDR3 region: CASSVGASSYNEQFF. For the CDR3, the DNA is TGTGCCAGCAGCGTAGGGGCTAGCAGCTACAATGAGCAGTTCTTC.

The chain links TRBV29-1 to TRBJ1-2; D gene ambiguous. CDR1 and CDR2 from the germline V gene are SQVTM and ANQGSEA. Trimming cost V 1 base and J 5 bases, with 14 bases left between them. The CDR3 sequence is 14 residues long. DNA for the CDR3: TGCAGCGTTGAAGTACGGGAAGACACGTATGGCTACACCTTC. Protein sequence: CSVEVREDTYGYTF.

The J gene is TRBJ1-5, the V gene TRBV5-1, with TRBD1 matching 10 bases. CDR1 is SGHRS, CDR2 YFSETQ, per germline. V lost 4 bases and J lost 9; bases outside the gene matches: 7. The CDR3 runs 14 residues. CDR3 sequence: CASSQGQGSGPQHF. CDR3 nucleotides: TGCGCCAGCAGCCAGGGACAGGGGAGCGGGCCCCAGCATTTT.

DNA for the CDR3: TGCGCCAGCAGCTTGGAGGGGGTATCCTACACTGAAGCTTTCTTT. Translating gives CASSLEGVSYTEAFF. V and J are TRBV5-1 and TRBJ1-1; weak D call: TRBD1 (6 bases). Germline CDR1 is SGHRS and CDR2 is YFSETQ. V dropped 0 bases and J dropped 3 bases, with 12 bases sitting between them. The CDR3 runs to 15 residues.

The chain has TRBV7-9 and TRBJ1-2; TRBD1 matches at 7 bases. The V and J ends lost 4 bases and 4 bases, in that order; junction bases with no gene match: 21. This CDR3 is 19 amino acids long. CDR1 SEHNR and CDR2 FQNEAQ come from the germline V gene (reference sequence). DNA of the CDR3: TGTGCCAGCAGCTCGCCTCGTGGGGGACAGAGCCTCGATTTCTATGGCTACACCTTC. This gives the protein CASSSPRGGQSLDFYGYTF.

The gene calls are TRBV19 and TRBJ1-2; TRBD1 matches at 7 bases. The CDR3 consists of 12 residues. Germline assignment: CDR1 LNHDA and CDR2 SQIVND (reference sequence). V trimming: 6 bases; J trimming: 7 bases; junction bases outside the gene matches: 5. The CDR3 sequence: CASSPGQSGYTF. CDR3 bases: TGTGCCAGTAGCCCGGGACAGTCTGGCTACACCTTC. The full variable domain, rest sourced from reference TRBV19 and TRBJ1-2, is DGGITQSPKYLFRKEGQNVTLSCEQNLNHDAMYWYRQDPGQGLRLIYYSQIVNDFQKGDIAEGYSVSREKKESFPLTVTSAQKNPTAFYLCASSPGQSGYTFGSGTRLTVV.

V and J are TRBV7-2 and TRBJ2-7, with a possible D match to TRBD2 (7 bases). Trimming shortened V by 0 bases and J by 2 bases, and 8 bases separated the two germline ends. In germline, CDR1 is SGHTA, CDR2 FQGNSA. CDR3 length: 14 amino acids. DNA for the CDR3: TGTGCCAGCAGCTTAGCGCGGGGGCCCTACGAGCAGTACTTC. This sequence encodes CASSLARGPYEQYF. The full variable domain, completed using reference TRBV7-2 and TRBJ2-7, is GAGVSQSPSNKVTEKGKDVELRCDPISGHTALYWYRQSLGQGLEFLIYFQGNSAPDKSGLPSDRFSAERTGGSVSTLTIQRTQQEDSAVYLCASSLARGPYEQYFGPGTRLTVT.

The rearrangement uses TRBV11-3 and TRBJ2-3, with TRBD2 matching over 9 bases. The CDR3 extends over 16 amino acids. The junction had 11 bases not matched to a gene; V was cut back by 10 bases and J by 0 bases. Germline assignment: CDR1 SGHNT and CDR2 YENEEA. In nucleotides, the CDR3 is TGTGCCAACCCCCCAGATACTAGCGGGAGCACAGATACGCAGTATTTT. Protein product: CANPPDTSGSTDTQYF.

In its sample, this clone was seen a few times. V and J are TRBV29-1 and TRBJ1-2, with 10 bases identical to TRBD1. The V segment lost 2 bases and the J segment 7 bases; nucleotides outside the gene matches: 7. This CDR3 comprises 14 residues. Germline V gene lookup returns CDR1 SQVTM and CDR2 ANQGSEA. The CDR3 region is CSVEWDRGSFGYTF. The DNA of the CDR3 is TGCAGCGTTGAATGGGACAGGGGCAGTTTTGGCTACACCTTC.

CDR3 protein: CAWSQGGSGNTIYF. CDR3 DNA: TGTGCCTGGAGTCAGGGGGGCTCTGGAAACACCATATATTTT. The rearrangement joins TRBV30 to TRBJ1-3, with TRBD1 matching over 7 bases. The CDR3 runs to 14 residues. The ends lost 2 bases at V and 0 bases at J; junction bases unmatched: 1. Looked up from germline, CDR1 is GTSNPN and CDR2 is SVGIG (reference sequence).

The gene calls are TRBV11-2 and TRBJ2-7; TRBD1 might be the D (5 bases). The CDR3 covers 15 residues. Trimming cost V 5 bases and J 3 bases, with 17 bases left between them. Germline V CDR1 and CDR2: SGHAT, FQNNGV. For the CDR3, the DNA is TGTGCCAGCAGCCAAGACAAGGGGCCTAACTACGAGCAGTACTTC. Its protein product is CASSQDKGPNYEQYF.

The chain carries TRBV3-1 (or the pseudogene TRBV3-2) and TRBJ2-3; 10 bases agree with TRBD2. The CDR3 totals 13 residues. The V segment lost 5 bases and the J segment 11 bases; nucleotides outside the gene matches: 7. Germline V gene sequence: CDR1 LGHDT, CDR2 YNNKEL (reference sequence). The CDR3 loop is CASSSWTSGEQYF. CDR3 coding DNA: TGTGCCAGCAGCTCGTGGACTAGCGGAGAGCAGTATTTT.

This chain connects TRBV19 to TRBJ2-1, with TRBD2 identical over 10 bases. This CDR3 contains 15 residues. Germline values: CDR1 LNHDA, CDR2 SQIVND (reference sequence). Trimming at V came to 3 bases and at J to 8 bases, leaving 7 bases not matched to a gene. The CDR3 protein is CASSISSGRVYEQFF. The CDR3 DNA is TGTGCCAGTAGTATCTCGAGCGGGAGGGTGTATGAGCAGTTCTTC.

The chain recombines TRBV7-8 with TRBJ2-1; D perhaps matches TRBD2 (6 bases). CDR1 and CDR2 from the germline V gene are SGHVS and FQNEAQ. The CDR3 covers 15 residues. The V end lost 1 base, the J end lost 4 bases, and 11 bases lay between the germline ends. CDR3 sequence (DNA): TGTGCCAGCAGCTTAGTCGGAGGGCCGTACAATGAGCAGTTCTTC. Its protein is CASSLVGGPYNEQFF.

J is TRBJ2-1 and V is TRBV5-1; 7 nucleotides line up with TRBD1. Trimming took 4 bases from V and 9 from J; bases not matched to a gene: 16. The CDR3 has 16 residues. CDR1 is SGHRS and CDR2 is YFSETQ in the germline V gene. This chain's CDR3 is CASSPRAGGSLGEQFF. CDR3 nucleotide sequence: TGCGCCAGCAGCCCCCGGGCAGGGGGATCCCTCGGTGAGCAGTTCTTC.